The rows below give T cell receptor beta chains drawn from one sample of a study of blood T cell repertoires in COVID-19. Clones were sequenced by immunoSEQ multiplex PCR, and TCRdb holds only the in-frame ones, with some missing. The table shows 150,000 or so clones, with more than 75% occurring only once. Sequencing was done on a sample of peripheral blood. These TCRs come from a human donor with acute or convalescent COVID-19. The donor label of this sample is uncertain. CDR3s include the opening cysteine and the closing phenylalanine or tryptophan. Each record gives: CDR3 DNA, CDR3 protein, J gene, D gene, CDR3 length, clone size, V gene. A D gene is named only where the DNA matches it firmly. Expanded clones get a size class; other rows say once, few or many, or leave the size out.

CDR3nt: TGTGCCAGCACGGAACCAGGGGGCGGGGAGCTGTTTTTT
CDR3aa: CASTEPGGGELFF
j_gene: TRBJ2-2
d_gene: TRBD1
len: 13
abundance: -
v_gene: TRBV12-3/TRBV12-4

CDR3nt: TGTGCCACCAGCAGAGATTTCCGACTAGCGGGGGTACTCTACGAGCAGTACTTC
CDR3aa: CATSRDFRLAGVLYEQYF
j_gene: TRBJ2-7
d_gene: TRBD2
len: 18
abundance: -
v_gene: TRBV15

CDR3nt: TGTGCTAGCACCCCGGGGGGACAGGTGGCCTACGAGCAGTACTTC
CDR3aa: CASTPGGQVAYEQYF
j_gene: TRBJ2-7
d_gene: -
len: 15
abundance: -
v_gene: TRBV7-7

CDR3nt: TGTGCCATCTATATGGGGGGAGGGCAGTTCTTC
CDR3aa: CAIYMGGGQFF
j_gene: TRBJ2-1
d_gene: -
len: 11
abundance: -
v_gene: TRBV7-6

CDR3nt: TGTGCCAGCAGCTTAGGACCCGGGGGGGGGTACAATGAGCAGTTCTTC
CDR3aa: CASSLGPGGGYNEQFF
j_gene: TRBJ2-1
d_gene: TRBD2
len: 16
abundance: -
v_gene: TRBV11-3

CDR3nt: TGTGCCAGCAGCCAAGGAGCGGGACAGGGCCTCCATGGGGCTTTCTTT
CDR3aa: CASSQGAGQGLHGAFF
j_gene: TRBJ1-1
d_gene: TRBD1
len: 16
abundance: -
v_gene: TRBV14

CDR3nt: TGTGCCAGCAGCGTAGCCCCGGACAGTCTCTATGGCTACACCTTC
CDR3aa: CASSVAPDSLYGYTF
j_gene: TRBJ1-2
d_gene: -
len: 15
abundance: many
v_gene: TRBV9

CDR3nt: TGTGCCAGCTCACCACCCGGACTAGCGGTCCCCCAAGAGACCCAGTACTTC
CDR3aa: CASSPPGLAVPQETQYF
j_gene: TRBJ2-5
d_gene: TRBD2
len: 17
abundance: -
v_gene: TRBV18

CDR3nt: TGTGCCAGCAGCATACAGGGGAGCTCTGGAAACACCATATATTTT
CDR3aa: CASSIQGSSGNTIYF
j_gene: TRBJ1-3
d_gene: TRBD1
len: 15
abundance: -
v_gene: TRBV7-9

CDR3nt: TGTGCCAGCTCACCAGATCAGGGGGCTGGCACTGAAGCTTTCTTT
CDR3aa: CASSPDQGAGTEAFF
j_gene: TRBJ1-1
d_gene: TRBD1
len: 15
abundance: -
v_gene: TRBV18

CDR3nt: TGTGCCAGCAGCGGGCAGCTATACACTGAAGCTTTCTTT
CDR3aa: CASSGQLYTEAFF
j_gene: TRBJ1-1
d_gene: -
len: 13
abundance: -
v_gene: TRBV11-2

CDR3nt: TGTGCCAGCAGCCAACAAACAGATAACTATGGCTACACCTTC
CDR3aa: CASSQQTDNYGYTF
j_gene: TRBJ1-2
d_gene: -
len: 14
abundance: -
v_gene: TRBV7-2

CDR3nt: TGTGCCAGCAGCTTAATTACAGGGTCTTTTAACGAGCAGTACTTC
CDR3aa: CASSLITGSFNEQYF
j_gene: TRBJ2-7
d_gene: -
len: 15
abundance: -
v_gene: TRBV7-9

CDR3nt: TGTGCCAGCAGTCAACCCAGGCGGGGTCATAGCAATCAGCCCCAGCATTTT
CDR3aa: CASSQPRRGHSNQPQHF
j_gene: TRBJ1-5
d_gene: -
len: 17
abundance: -
v_gene: TRBV6-2/TRBV6-3

CDR3nt: TGTGCCAGTAGATCCCGGGGAGGGCTGGGCAATCAGCCCCAGCATTTT
CDR3aa: CASRSRGGLGNQPQHF
j_gene: TRBJ1-5
d_gene: -
len: 16
abundance: -
v_gene: TRBV19